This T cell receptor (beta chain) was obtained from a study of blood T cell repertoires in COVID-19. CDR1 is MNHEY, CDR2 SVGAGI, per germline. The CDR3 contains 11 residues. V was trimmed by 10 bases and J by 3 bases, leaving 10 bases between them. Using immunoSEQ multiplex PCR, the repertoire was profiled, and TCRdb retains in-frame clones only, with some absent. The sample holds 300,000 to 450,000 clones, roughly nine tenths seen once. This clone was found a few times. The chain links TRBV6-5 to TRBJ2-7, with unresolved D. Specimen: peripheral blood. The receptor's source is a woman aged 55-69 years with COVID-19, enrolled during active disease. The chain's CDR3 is CATLSLYEQYF. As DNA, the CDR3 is TGTGCCACCCTTTCACTCTACGAGCAGTACTTC.